The following is a T cell receptor (beta chain) sequence with its context. The specificity of this receptor is unknown. Base qualities are not at hand, and no much larger clone is one base apart. The source of the sample is a study of shared clonotypes between healthy human individuals (dated by TCRdb to the early 2020s). Study-wide context: The cohort included three men and a couple of women between 18 and 49 years of age. Between about 0.8 and 9.5 billion PBMCs per donor were obtained by leukapheresis. Different laboratories and diverse techniques were used to prepare libraries and sequence TCR repertoires, to increase sequencing depth and limit assay-specific biases. Per donor, three plates each were used for CD4 naive and CD4 memory, two for CD8 naive, and one for CD8 memory. To estimate repertoire size and how much clonotype sharing occurs between individuals, the study deeply sequenced the blood TCR repertoires of several healthy adults.

TCR CDR3 regions were amplified from genomic DNA by multiplex PCR using the deep immunoSEQ assay. Genomic DNA extracted from each cell subset was distributed evenly over all wells of several immunoSEQ 96-well plates, and each plate served as one replicate. For sorted subsets, approximately 0.2 ug of genomic DNA, equivalent to 25,000 to 35,000 T cell genomes, went into each replicate PCR. Purified libraries were measured with a Qubit 3.0 fluorometer, size-checked on a Bioanalyzer 2100, and measured again with the KAPA Library Quantification kit. Every immunoSEQ 96-well plate was sequenced on a dedicated single-read 150-cycle Illumina NextSeq 550 flow cell. Per the source publication's procedure: The immunoSEQ output contained only junctional sequences without quality scores, so filtering could not match that applied to full-length reads. Sequences were annotated with PyIR, a Python wrapper for IgBLAST v1.9, and V/J genes and CDR3 were assigned using IMGT germline references. Reads were removed for weak V/J assignments (E-value above 1e-6), missing CDR3, stop codons, out-of-frame junctions, or ambiguous translated residues. V3J clonotypes were defined as sequences sharing an identical inferred V gene, J gene, and CDR3 amino acid sequence. The percentage overlap between two repertoires was calculated by dividing the number of shared unique clonotypes by the size of the smaller repertoire. Three approaches were used to assess repertoire richness: RTK rarefaction, the Chao1 estimator, and Recon v2.1 estimates of unobserved clonotypes. For all TCRbeta clonotypes obtained by the gDNA method from a handful of donors, generation probabilities were computed with OLGA. TCRdb limited this immuneACCESS table to in-frame rearrangements with V and J called. A share of clones is missing; checked studies link under half to unresolved V genes, and the rest is unexplained. That table is the source of V, J and clone size, and D and trimming were worked out from the DNA. In all, the sample holds approximately 2.5 million clones, and just over 90% of those were seen once. The top ten hold 0.14% of the sample.

What the research found in general, with its limitations: Even with the large sequencing depth, rarefaction of the sorted-subset datasets indicated that sequencing was incomplete. Because the study included a small number of donors, the genetic and exposure-history diversity represented was limited. Larger estimated clonotype richness was generally found for naive subsets than for memory subsets. Only blood was sampled, and tissue TCR repertoires likely differ from those in blood. Compared with non-shared clonotypes, the clonotypes found in all four sorted-subset donors had higher generation probabilities. Around 5% of naive CD4, roughly 3.6% of naive CD8, approximately 2.2% of memory CD4, and about 0.4% of memory CD8 clonotypes were shared across a few donors. Pairwise subsampling led to the expectation that sequencing depth would affect the degree of clonotype sharing among donors.

The donors were healthy, HIV-negative adults with no recently reported acute infections or vaccinations. All donors were Caucasian adults living in Nashville, Tennessee, USA. CD4+ T cells were enriched by magnetic negative selection; naive cells were then positively selected on CD45RA, and the negative fraction formed the memory subset. After blood collection by leukapheresis, PBMCs were isolated using Ficoll-Histopaque density gradient centrifugation and then cryopreserved in the vapor phase of liquid nitrogen. Purity and quantity of every magnetically sorted T cell population were checked by analytical flow cytometry. Genomic DNA was isolated from each sorted fraction and quantified by UV absorbance on a Nanodrop 2000c. The CDR3, from cysteine to phenylalanine, totals 16 residues. Only the CDR3 DNA stays, 48 bases, in frame from base 1. CDR1 and CDR2 (SGHRS, YFSETQ) derive from the germline V gene. V lost 4 bases and J lost 3 bases, and the count of bases not matched to a germline gene is 9.

The sequence came from a man between 18 and 29 years old in good health. The chain is made from TRBV5-1 and TRBJ2-4, with 8 central nucleotides matching TRBD2. Sequenced: naive CD4+ T cells sorted from blood. Explained via the paper, the cell subset or site label denotes: CD45RA+ positively selected. The CDR3 here reads CASSPDSGKVKNIQYF. DNA sequence: TGCGCCAGCAGCCCGGATAGCGGGAAGGTCAAAAACATTCAGTACTTC.